These 2 T cell receptor beta chains share one sample of origin, sequenced in a study of blood T cell repertoires in COVID-19. Some clones are missing from TCRdb's copy, which holds only in-frame ones; the method was immunoSEQ multiplex PCR. The profile shows over 120,000 clones, around nine tenths of them singletons. The sample comprised peripheral blood. The receptors stem from a woman aged 45 to 65 with active or convalescent COVID-19.

The V gene is TRBV3-1 (or the pseudogene TRBV3-2), the J gene TRBJ2-2; D is unresolved. CDR3 size: 12 residues. V was pared by 8 bases and J by 4 bases, with 8 bases between. Germline V gives CDR1 LGHDT, CDR2 YNNKEL (reference sequence). The chain's CDR3 is CASSPPTGELFF. The CDR3 region has the DNA TGTGCCAGCTCCCCTCCCACCGGGGAGCTGTTTTTT.

This clone was recorded only once. V gene TRBV6-4 combines with J gene TRBJ1-6; no definite D call. The CDR3 covers 17 residues. The V end lost 3 bases, the J end lost 0 bases, and 12 bases lay between the germline ends. Looked up from germline, CDR1 is MRHNA and CDR2 is SNTAGT. This chain's CDR3 is CASSEWPLDSYNSPLHF. DNA of the CDR3: TGTGCCAGCAGTGAATGGCCCCTAGACTCCTATAATTCACCCCTCCACTTT.